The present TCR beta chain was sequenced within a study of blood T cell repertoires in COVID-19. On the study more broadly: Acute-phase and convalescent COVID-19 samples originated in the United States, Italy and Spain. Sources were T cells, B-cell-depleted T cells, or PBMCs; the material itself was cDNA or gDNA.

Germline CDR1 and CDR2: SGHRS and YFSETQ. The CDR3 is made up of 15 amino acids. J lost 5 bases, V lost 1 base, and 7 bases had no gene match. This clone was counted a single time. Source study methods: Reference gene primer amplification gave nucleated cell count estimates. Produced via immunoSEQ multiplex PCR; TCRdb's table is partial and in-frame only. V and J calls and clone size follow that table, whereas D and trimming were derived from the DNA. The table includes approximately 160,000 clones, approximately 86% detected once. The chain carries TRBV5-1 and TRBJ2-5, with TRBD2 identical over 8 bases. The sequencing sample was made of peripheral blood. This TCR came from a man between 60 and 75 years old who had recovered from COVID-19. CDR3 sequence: CASSLWGSGVETQYF. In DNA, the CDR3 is TGCGCCAGCAGCTTGTGGGGTAGCGGGGTGGAGACCCAGTACTTC.